The rows below give T cell receptor beta chains drawn from one sample of a study of identical twins. MiXCR, applied by TCRdb to the 5' RACE reads, yields one record per CDR3 protein. Of 1.5 million to 2 million distinct CDR3 sequences listed, about 30% were seen once; the top ten hold around 0.25%. Material for sequencing was cord blood. The receptor source for this set is a newborn girl in good health. Both conserved end residues are part of each CDR3. A D gene is named only where the DNA matches it firmly. Rows may omit the clone size; those that give it use once, few, many or a size class.

J: TRBJ2-7; V: TRBV20-1; size: many; D: TRBD1; CDR3: CSARETGTGFYEQYF; DNA: TGCAGTGCTAGAGAGACCGGGACAGGTTTCTACGAGCAGTACTTC
J: TRBJ2-1; V: TRBV9; size: few; D: NA; CDR3: CASSPGTSSDNEQFF; DNA: TGTGCCAGCAGCCCCGGGACTTCCTCGGACAATGAGCAGTTCTTC
J: TRBJ2-2; V: TRBV6-5; size: NA; D: NA; CDR3: CASSYGQGSAGELFF; DNA: TGTGCCAGCAGTTACGGGCAGGGGTCTGCCGGGGAGCTGTTTTTT
J: TRBJ2-7; V: TRBV2; size: few; D: NA; CDR3: CASSENRYYEQYF; DNA: TGTGCCAGCAGTGAGAATCGATACTACGAGCAGTACTTC
J: TRBJ1-4; V: TRBV25-1; size: few; D: TRBD1; CDR3: CASRPSQGTNEKLFF; DNA: TGTGCCAGCAGACCCTCACAGGGGACTAATGAAAAACTGTTTTTT
J: TRBJ2-3; V: TRBV7-2; size: many; D: TRBD2; CDR3: CASSFGGRPDTQYF; DNA: TGTGCCAGCAGCTTTGGCGGGAGGCCAGATACGCAGTATTTT
J: TRBJ2-7; V: TRBV4-2; size: NA; D: NA; CDR3: CASSSPLHYQGNEQYF; DNA: TGTGCCAGCAGCTCCCCCCTTCACTACCAGGGGAATGAGCAGTACTTC
J: TRBJ1-4; V: TRBV20-1; size: few; D: NA; CDR3: CSASLWRGTNEKLFF; DNA: TGCAGTGCTAGCCTTTGGCGGGGAACTAATGAAAAACTGTTTTTT
J: TRBJ2-7; V: TRBV6-1; size: few; D: NA; CDR3: CASSVRIYEQYF; DNA: TGTGCCAGCAGTGTCCGTATCTACGAGCAGTACTTC
J: TRBJ1-6; V: TRBV4-2; size: NA; D: NA; CDR3: CASSQGYSPPHF; DNA: TGTGCCAGCAGCCAAGGCTATTCACCCCCCCACTTT
J: TRBJ1-6; V: TRBV2; size: NA; D: TRBD1; CDR3: CASSSDRGYSPLHF; DNA: TGTGCCAGCAGTAGCGACAGGGGATATTCACCCCTCCACTTT
J: TRBJ1-1; V: TRBV29-1; size: NA; D: TRBD1; CDR3: CSAYTGGTEAFF; DNA: TGCAGCGCTTACACAGGGGGCACTGAAGCTTTCTTT
J: TRBJ2-7; V: TRBV28; size: NA; D: NA; CDR3: CASGLSEYEQYF; DNA: TGTGCCAGCGGTTTATCGGAGTACGAGCAGTACTTC
J: TRBJ2-5; V: TRBV13; size: NA; D: TRBD1; CDR3: CASSPRFRDRETQYF; DNA: TGTGCCAGCAGCCCACGTTTTCGGGACAGAGAGACCCAGTACTTC
J: TRBJ2-7; V: TRBV28; size: few; D: TRBD2; CDR3: CASSPRLAGQYEQYF; DNA: TGTGCCAGCAGTCCCCGACTAGCGGGACAATACGAGCAGTACTTC
J: TRBJ1-2; V: TRBV3-1; size: few; D: NA; CDR3: CASSQDFGEGYTF; DNA: TGTGCCAGCAGCCAAGATTTTGGGGAGGGCTACACCTTC
J: TRBJ1-1; V: TRBV20-1; size: NA; D: TRBD1; CDR3: CSAKGTVNTEAFF; DNA: TGCAGTGCTAAGGGGACAGTGAACACTGAAGCTTTCTTT
J: TRBJ2-3; V: TRBV4-2; size: few; D: TRBD2; CDR3: CASSPVTSGGVRDTQYF; DNA: TGTGCCAGCAGCCCCGTGACTAGCGGGGGGGTTCGAGATACGCAGTATTTT
J: TRBJ1-1; V: TRBV20-1; size: many; D: NA; CDR3: CSARDQNTEAFF; DNA: TGCAGTGCTAGAGATCAGAACACTGAAGCTTTCTTT
J: TRBJ1-6; V: TRBV15; size: NA; D: NA; CDR3: CATSKRQENSPLHF; DNA: TGTGCCACCAGCAAAAGACAGGAGAATTCACCCCTCCACTTT
J: TRBJ2-3; V: TRBV24-1; size: few; D: NA; CDR3: CATSDFGTQVLTDTQYF; DNA: TGTGCCACCAGTGATTTCGGGACACAGGTTCTCACAGATACGCAGTATTTT
J: TRBJ2-5; V: TRBV28; size: few; D: NA; CDR3: CASSSPLSAGGLETQYF; DNA: TGTGCCAGCAGTTCCCCTTTAAGCGCAGGGGGGTTAGAGACCCAGTACTTC
J: TRBJ2-7; V: TRBV13; size: few; D: TRBD1; CDR3: CASSRQGAVYEQYF; DNA: TGTGCCAGCAGCCGACAGGGGGCGGTCTACGAGCAGTACTTC
J: TRBJ1-5; V: TRBV20-1; size: NA; D: NA; CDR3: CSASLGPTNQPQHF; DNA: TGCAGTGCTAGCCTCGGTCCTACGAATCAGCCCCAGCATTTT
J: TRBJ1-4; V: TRBV9; size: NA; D: TRBD1; CDR3: CASSAQGGSTNEKLFF; DNA: TGTGCCAGCAGCGCCCAGGGGGGGAGTACTAATGAAAAACTGTTTTTT
J: TRBJ1-5; V: TRBV5-1; size: NA; D: NA; CDR3: CASSLGFGQPQHF; DNA: TGCGCCAGCAGCTTGGGTTTCGGTCAGCCCCAGCATTTT
J: TRBJ2-7; V: TRBV14; size: NA; D: NA; CDR3: CASSQKVGRVYEQYF; DNA: TGTGCCAGCAGCCAAAAAGTGGGGCGGGTCTACGAGCAGTACTTC
J: TRBJ2-1; V: TRBV10-3; size: few; D: TRBD1; CDR3: CAILQGWDEQFF; DNA: TGTGCCATACTACAGGGGTGGGATGAGCAGTTCTTC
J: TRBJ2-1; V: TRBV27; size: NA; D: NA; CDR3: CASSLSLLGAGALQYNEQFF; DNA: TGTGCCAGCAGTTTATCGTTACTTGGGGCGGGGGCCTTACAGTACAATGAGCAGTTCTTC
J: TRBJ2-3; V: TRBV24-1; size: few; D: NA; CDR3: CATSDGVGSTDTQYF; DNA: TGTGCCACCAGTGATGGAGTTGGTAGCACAGATACGCAGTATTTT
J: TRBJ2-1; V: TRBV9; size: NA; D: NA; CDR3: CASSVWRAGINEQFF; DNA: TGTGCCAGCAGCGTATGGCGAGCGGGCATCAATGAGCAGTTCTTC
J: TRBJ2-7; V: TRBV7-2; size: NA; D: NA; CDR3: CASSTDTSSYNEQYF; DNA: TGTGCCAGCAGCACGGACACGAGCTCCTACAATGAGCAGTACTTC
J: TRBJ1-4; V: TRBV27; size: few; D: TRBD1; CDR3: CASSLMAGGNEKLFF; DNA: TGTGCCAGCAGTTTAATGGCAGGGGGGAATGAAAAACTGTTTTTT
J: TRBJ2-7; V: TRBV4-2; size: NA; D: TRBD2; CDR3: CASSHLGLAVDEQYF; DNA: TGTGCCAGCAGCCATTTGGGACTAGCGGTCGACGAGCAGTACTTC
J: TRBJ2-3; V: TRBV10-3; size: many; D: TRBD1; CDR3: CAINLDRSTDTQYF; DNA: TGTGCCATCAATTTGGACAGGAGCACAGATACGCAGTATTTT
J: TRBJ1-6; V: TRBV27; size: few; D: TRBD1; CDR3: CASSFLNGQGTNSPLHF; DNA: TGTGCCAGCAGTTTCCTTAACGGACAGGGTACGAATTCACCCCTCCACTTT
J: TRBJ2-1; V: TRBV29-1; size: once; D: TRBD2; CDR3: CSVDGIAGMRWDEQFF; DNA: TGCAGCGTTGATGGGATAGCGGGGATGAGGTGGGATGAGCAGTTCTTC
J: TRBJ1-1; V: TRBV6-5; size: NA; D: NA; CDR3: CASTSSGSTEAFF; DNA: TGTGCCAGCACCTCATCCGGCAGCACTGAAGCTTTCTTT
J: TRBJ1-1; V: TRBV4-1; size: NA; D: TRBD1; CDR3: CASSHPGQGAEAFF; DNA: TGCGCCAGCAGCCATCCGGGACAGGGGGCTGAAGCTTTCTTT
J: TRBJ2-7; V: TRBV25-1; size: NA; D: NA; CDR3: CASSDRGTSYEQYF; DNA: TGTGCCAGCAGTGACAGGGGAACTAGCTACGAGCAGTACTTC
J: TRBJ2-4; V: TRBV4-1; size: few; D: NA; CDR3: CASSQDPQAKNIQYF; DNA: TGCGCCAGCAGCCAAGATCCACAAGCCAAAAACATTCAGTACTTC
J: TRBJ2-4; V: TRBV7-2; size: NA; D: NA; CDR3: CASSFPLGGSKNIQYF; DNA: TGTGCCAGCAGCTTCCCGCTCGGTGGGTCCAAAAACATTCAGTACTTC
J: TRBJ2-1; V: TRBV7-9; size: NA; D: TRBD2; CDR3: CASSLQASGTYNEQFF; DNA: TGTGCCAGCAGCTTACAGGCTAGCGGTACCTACAATGAGCAGTTCTTC
J: TRBJ2-5; V: TRBV7-2; size: NA; D: TRBD1; CDR3: CASSFPIQGGYERYF; DNA: TGTGCCAGCAGCTTCCCAATACAGGGGGGTTACGAGCGGTACTTC
J: TRBJ1-4; V: TRBV5-1; size: few; D: TRBD1; CDR3: CASSLVGDSPLEKLFF; DNA: TGCGCCAGCAGCTTAGTCGGGGACAGTCCTTTGGAAAAACTGTTTTTT
J: TRBJ2-7; V: TRBV6-6; size: NA; D: NA; CDR3: CASSLSRDSTYEQYF; DNA: TGTGCCAGCAGTCTATCCAGGGATTCTACCTACGAGCAGTACTTC
J: TRBJ1-6; V: TRBV4-2; size: NA; D: NA; CDR3: CASSQVATGKKGSPLHF; DNA: TGTGCCAGCAGCCAAGTCGCAACAGGGAAGAAGGGTTCACCCCTCCACTTT
J: TRBJ1-5; V: TRBV6-1; size: NA; D: NA; CDR3: CASSGYLSGNHPQHF; DNA: TGTGCCAGCAGCGGATACCTCAGTGGCAATCACCCCCAGCATTTT
J: TRBJ2-1; V: TRBV18; size: few; D: NA; CDR3: CASSPIIRGRGGEQFF; DNA: TGTGCCAGCTCACCAATCATACGGGGCAGGGGAGGTGAGCAGTTCTTC
J: TRBJ2-7; V: TRBV28; size: NA; D: TRBD2; CDR3: CASSTLGGRAPYEQYF; DNA: TGTGCCAGCAGCACCCTCGGCGGGAGGGCGCCCTACGAGCAGTACTTC